Listed here is a single T cell receptor (beta chain). Trimming removed 5 bases from V and 4 bases from J, with 11 bases in between. This CDR3 comprises 12 residues. The V gene's germline CDR1 is GTSNPN and CDR2 SVGIG (reference sequence). Tregs were sorted as CD4+CD25+CD127-/low cells. TCRdb reanalysed the 5' RACE reads using MiXCR and keeps one entry per CDR3 protein. The table includes 9,500 to 15,000 distinct CDR3 sequences, roughly 51% detected once. The sequencing sample was made of tumor-infiltrating Tregs sorted from the breast tumor. The chain combines TRBV30 with TRBJ1-2, with TRBD1 as a possible D gene (6 bases). The clonotype comes from a female donor with breast cancer. CDR3 amino acids: CAWQQGSYGYTF. The CDR3 DNA is TGTGCCTGGCAACAGGGCAGCTATGGCTACACCTTC.